The sequence of this TCR beta chain was determined in a study of technical replicates of blood from a few donors. This table comes from immunoSEQ multiplex PCR, and its TCRdb copy is limited to in-frame clones, with some not included. The sample records some 74,000 clones, 95% to 97% being singletons. The CDR3 is 16 amino acids. The ends were cut back, 7 bases at V and 1 base at J, with 17 bases in the middle. Germline CDR1 reads SNHLY; CDR2 reads FYNNEI. A single count supports this clone. The clonotype comes from a human donor in good health. The sequenced sample was T cells isolated from PBMCs. This chain links TRBV2 with TRBJ2-4; maybe TRBD1 (8 bases). The CDR3 nucleotides are TGTGCCAGCAAGTCGACAGGGGAGGGGGCCAAAAACATTCAGTACTTC. Amino acids: CASKSTGEGAKNIQYF.